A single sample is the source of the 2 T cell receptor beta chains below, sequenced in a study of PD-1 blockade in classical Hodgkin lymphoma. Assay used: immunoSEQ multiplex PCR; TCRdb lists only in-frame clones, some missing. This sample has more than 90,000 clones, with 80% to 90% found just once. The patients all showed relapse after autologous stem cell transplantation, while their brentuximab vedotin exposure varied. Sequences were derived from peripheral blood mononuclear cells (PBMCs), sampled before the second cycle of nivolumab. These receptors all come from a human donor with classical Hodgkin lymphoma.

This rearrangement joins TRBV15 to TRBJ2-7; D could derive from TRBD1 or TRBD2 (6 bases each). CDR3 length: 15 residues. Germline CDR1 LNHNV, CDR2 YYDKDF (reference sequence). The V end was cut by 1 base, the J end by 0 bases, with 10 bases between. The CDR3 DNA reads TGTGCCACCAGCAGAGGATGGGGGGCCTCCTACGAGCAGTACTTC. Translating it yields CATSRGWGASYEQYF. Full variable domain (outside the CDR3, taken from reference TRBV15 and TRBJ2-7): DAMVIQNPRYQVTQFGKPVTLSCSQTLNHNVMYWYQQKSSQAPKLLFHYYDKDFNNEADTPDNFQSRRPNTSFCFLDIRSPGLGDTAMYLCATSRGWGASYEQYFGPGTRLTVT.

The CDR3 region is CASSWVGHYEQYF. DNA of the CDR3: TGCGCCAGCAGCTGGGTAGGGCACTACGAGCAGTACTTC. The chain employs TRBV5-1 and TRBJ2-7; no reliable D call. CDR1 and CDR2 from the germline V gene are SGHRS and YFSETQ. This CDR3 spans 13 amino acids. V lost 3 bases, J lost 3 bases, and 10 bases lay in between. The full variable domain, its missing parts supplied by reference TRBV5-1 and TRBJ2-7, is KAGVTQTPRYLIKTRGQQVTLSCSPISGHRSVSWYQQTPGQGLQFLFEYFSETQRNKGNFPGRFSGRQFSNSRSEMNVSTLELGDSALYLCASSWVGHYEQYFGPGTRLTVT.